This TCR beta chain appears in the sequencing data of a study of radiation and T cells in renal cell carcinoma (dated by TCRdb to about 2020). About the investigation overall: TCR beta sequencing covered roughly 53 samples in total, comprising around 26 tumors and 27 peripheral blood samples. In the approximately 49 samples combined, 4,016,671 unique CDR3 nucleotide sequences were found, encoding roughly 2,500,000 unique CDR3 amino acid sequences. What the work shows at the level of the full study, not this receptor alone: Irradiated tumors showed higher TCR clonality than controls, with the top 100 clonotypes averaging approximately 54% of the repertoire versus approximately 43% in nephrectomy-only tumors. In blood, the top tumor clonotypes increased between baseline and 2 weeks post-radiation and then shrank by 4 weeks, which suggests that tumor-resident clones expanded only transiently. Because no pretreatment tumor biopsies were available, whether clonotypes were present in the tumor at baseline could not be determined. Because only small tumor regions of 0.9 to 1 g were available, the study did not capture intratumoral heterogeneity. Irradiated tumors contained more dominant CDR3 motifs, and these motifs occupied a larger share of the repertoire than in control tumors. Because the trial had a single-armed design, the trial could not examine how radiation dose or scheduling affected the TCR repertoire.

TCR beta libraries were generated from genomic DNA with the immunoSEQ kit, following the manufacturer's recommendations. To prepare libraries, a first multiplex PCR with proprietary primers was run, followed by a second PCR that added unique barcodes, and a bead cleanup was done after each round. A positive control reaction and a negative control reaction, both provided in the kit, were run with every batch of samples. The final libraries were assessed on an Agilent 4200 TapeStation D1000 ScreenTape, pooled by volume, and quantified by qPCR. Sequencing was performed on an Illumina NextSeq500 with a MidOutput 150-cycle cartridge, and 156 Read1 and 15 Index1 cycles were run with kit custom primers. The pooled library was loaded at 1.0 pM, with a roughly 20% PhiX control spiked in. The published analysis was carried out like this. Vendor-processed data were analyzed in R, and a clonotype was defined as all T cells sharing the same CDR3 nucleotide sequence. For clone abundance analyses, frequencies were normalized to the 10,000 most abundant clones per sample. Before analysis, public T cell clones were removed, and these numbered fewer than six per sample on average. Dominant motifs were analyzed with ImmunoMap using the PAM10 matrix, a gap penalty of 30, and a homology threshold of 0.3, and motifs with a cumulative frequency of at least 0.01 were considered dominant. An abundance difference of at least 32-fold between compartments was the criterion for calling clonotypes tumor-enriched or baseline blood-enriched. Tumor-blood repertoire similarity was measured with the Baroni-Urbani and Buser coefficient, and group comparisons used two-tailed Wilcoxon tests in R. What TCRdb holds here is the immuneACCESS table cut down to in-frame rearrangements. Part of the clones is not present; checked against another copy, under half of the missing clones reflect an unresolved V gene, and the others are unexplained. That table is the source of V, J and clone size, and D and trimming were worked out from the DNA. The sample data list around 15,000 clones, and approximately 48% of these were observed just once. The ten largest clonotypes hold under 40% of the sample.

The CDR3 contains 15 residues, cysteine and phenylalanine counted. Of all the DNA, just the CDR3 is kept, 45 bases in frame from base 1. For CDR1 and CDR2, the germline V gene lists MNHEY and SVGAGI. V is pruned by 6 bases and J by 5 bases, leaving 10 bases of the junction without a gene match. The intended sense of this specimen's time point label: tumor resected at nephrectomy. This specimen's treatment or condition label, per the study, means: 15 Gy SBRT to primary tumor, nephrectomy 4 weeks later. Samples came from a clinical trial, in which primary renal cell carcinomas received 15 Gy stereotactic body radiation therapy followed by nephrectomy 4 weeks later. Every patient's renal cell carcinoma showed clear cell pathology. Tumors were dissociated mechanically, digested with collagenase/hyaluronidase at 37 degrees C, processed in gentleMACS C tubes, and stored in liquid nitrogen. Genomic DNA for TCR sequencing was prepared using the QIAamp DNA Blood Mini Kit (Qiagen). Samples were included in the analyses only if all quality control checks were passed.

Concerning this clone: Its antigen specificity is not known. The record has no base qualities; no much larger clone is one base away.

This receptor was taken from a woman aged 55-70 years with renal cell carcinoma. The rearrangement combines TRBV6-5 with TRBJ1-5; the junction holds 7 bases that match TRBD1. Material: tumor tissue, obtained from a patient whose treatment included radiotherapy and nephrectomy. The CDR3 is CASRFQGRGHQPQHF. The DNA reads as follows: TGTGCCAGCAGGTTCCAGGGAAGGGGGCATCAGCCCCAGCATTTT.